This T cell receptor (beta chain) was found in a study of technical replicates of blood from a handful of donors. Sequencing used immunoSEQ multiplex PCR; TCRdb keeps in-frame clones, though not all of them. The top ten clones hold roughly 5% of a sample with approximately 69,000 clones, 75% to 90% of them seen once. V dropped 3 bases and J dropped 1 base, with 7 bases sitting between them. This CDR3 is 13 amino acids long. Germline V lookup: CDR1 SGDLS, CDR2 YYNGEE. The sequencing input was PBMCs. This TCR was sampled from a human donor in good health. Some clones in this sample may be carry-over from other donors' samples. The genes are TRBV9 and TRBJ2-5, with D possibly TRBD2 on 5 matching bases. The chain's CDR3 is CASSEGSQETQYF. CDR3 sequence (DNA): TGTGCCAGCAGCGAAGGGAGCCAAGAGACCCAGTACTTC.